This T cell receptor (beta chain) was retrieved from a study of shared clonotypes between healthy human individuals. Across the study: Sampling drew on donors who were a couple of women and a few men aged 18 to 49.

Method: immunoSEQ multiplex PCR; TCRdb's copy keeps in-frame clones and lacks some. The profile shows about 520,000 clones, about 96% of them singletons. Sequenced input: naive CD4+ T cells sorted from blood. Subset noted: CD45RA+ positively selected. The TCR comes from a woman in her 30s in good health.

The CDR3 sequence: CASSLARGDTEAFF. CDR3 nucleotide sequence: TGTGCCAGCAGCTTGGCGCGGGGGGACACTGAAGCTTTCTTT. The J gene is TRBJ1-1, the V gene TRBV5-6; D is possibly TRBD1 (5 bases). The CDR3 consists of 14 residues. Germline V CDR1 and CDR2: SGHDT, YYEEEE. V was trimmed by 0 bases and J by 3 bases, leaving 9 bases between them.